The TCR beta chain described here comes from a study of identifying expanded T cells in peripheral blood. Study-wide results and limits: About 1.2 clones differed between technical replicates, versus around 15 and 18 over time.

The CDR3 totals 15 residues. V was cut by 3 bases and J by 6 bases, with 14 bases left in between. Germline assignment: CDR1 MNHEY and CDR2 SMNVEV (reference sequence). Concerning this clone itself: Its antigen is unknown.

The method was immunoSEQ multiplex PCR; TCRdb's version includes in-frame clones alone and lacks a portion of them. This sample yields about 78,000 clones, of which more than 70% are seen a single time; roughly 20% belongs to the top ten. Healthy donors had no documented immune events, such as infections, while sampled. Sequencing was performed on blood. The chain couples TRBV27 to TRBJ2-2; TRBD1 might be the D (5 bases). This TCR derives from a person aged 18 to 75 in good health. Here the CDR3 DNA reads TGTGCCAGCAGTTTGCAAAGGGGTCGTCCCGGGGAGCTGTTTTTT. Translation gives CASSLQRGRPGELFF.